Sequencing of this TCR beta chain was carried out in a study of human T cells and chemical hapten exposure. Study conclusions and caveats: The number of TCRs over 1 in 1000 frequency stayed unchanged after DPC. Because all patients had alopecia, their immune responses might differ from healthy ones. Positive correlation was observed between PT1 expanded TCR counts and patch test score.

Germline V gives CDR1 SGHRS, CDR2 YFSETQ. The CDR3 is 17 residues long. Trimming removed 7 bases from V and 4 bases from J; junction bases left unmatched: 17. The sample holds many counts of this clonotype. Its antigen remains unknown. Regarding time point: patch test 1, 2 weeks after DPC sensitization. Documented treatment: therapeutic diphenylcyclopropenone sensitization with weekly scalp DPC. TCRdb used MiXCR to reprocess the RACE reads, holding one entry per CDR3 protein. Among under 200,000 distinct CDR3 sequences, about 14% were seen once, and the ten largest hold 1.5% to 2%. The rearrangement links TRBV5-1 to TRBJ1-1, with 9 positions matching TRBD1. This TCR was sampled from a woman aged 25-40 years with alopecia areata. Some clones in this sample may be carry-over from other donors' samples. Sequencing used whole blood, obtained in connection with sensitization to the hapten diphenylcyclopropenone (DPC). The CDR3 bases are TGCGCCAGCTCGTCGGGACAGGGAAATGTGGATACCACTGAAGCTTTCTTT. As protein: CASSSGQGNVDTTEAFF. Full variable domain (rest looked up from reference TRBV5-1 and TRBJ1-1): KAGVTQTPRYLIKTRGQQVTLSCSPISGHRSVSWYQQTPGQGLQFLFEYFSETQRNKGNFPGRFSGRQFSNSRSEMNVSTLELGDSALYLCASSSGQGNVDTTEAFFGQGTRLTVV.